Below, 26 T cell receptor beta chains from the same sample are listed, as sequenced in a study of T cells in women clearing cervical HPV infection. Sequenced by immunoSEQ multiplex PCR; TCRdb stores in-frame clones only, minus some. The sample totals 40,000 to 55,000 clones. The specimen was blood buffy coat. Receptors originate from a woman aged 18-69 years with a cervical HPV16 infection that either progressed to CIN3+ or cleared (not recorded which).

Remarks on this clone: The observed sequence ends 3 residues before the CDR3 terminus, with the missing tail filled in from the germline J gene. The chain combines TRBV2 with TRBJ2-3; D perhaps matches TRBD2 (6 bases). CDR3 size: 15 residues. V shed 10 bases and J shed 2 bases, with 19 bases lying between them. CDR1 SNHLY and CDR2 FYNNEI come from the germline V gene. The CDR3 spells CATLSGRGLTDTQYF. The sequenced part of the CDR3 DNA is TGTGCCACCCTTTCCGGGCGGGGCCTCACAGATACG.

To note about this clone: The read terminates 3 residues before the CDR3 end, so the remaining end is supplied by the germline J gene. The rearrangement links TRBV4-1 to TRBJ1-1; unclear D gene. The V end was cut by 4 bases, the J end by 6 bases, with 12 bases between. Germline lookup yields CDR1 MGHRA and CDR2 YSYEKL. CDR3 size: 13 residues. CDR3 residues: CASSPAGNPEAFF. The sequenced CDR3 bases are TGCGCCAGCAGCCCGGCGGGTAACCCTGAA.

Details on this clone: The read falls 3 residues short of the CDR3 end, and the missing part is taken from the germline J gene. The rearrangement joins TRBV2 to TRBJ1-5; 7 bases map to TRBD1. The junction had 9 bases not matched to a gene; V was cut back by 4 bases and J by 6 bases. Germline V gene lookup returns CDR1 SNHLY and CDR2 FYNNEI. This CDR3 has 15 residues. The CDR3 region is CASSAGRGSVQPQHF. The DNA read from the CDR3 is TGTGCCAGCAGTGCGGGCAGGGGGTCCGTTCAGCCC. Based on the CDR3 plus reference TRBV2 and TRBJ1-5, the full variable domain is EPEVTQTPSHQVTQMGQEVILRCVPISNHLYFYWYRQILGQKVEFLVSFYNNEISEKSEIFDDQFSVERPDGSNFTLKIRSTKLEDSAMYFCASSAGRGSVQPQHFGDGTRLSIL.

To note about this clone: The read ends 3 residues shy of where the CDR3 ends; the end is completed using the germline J gene. V is TRBV19 and J is TRBJ1-6; weak D call: TRBD1 (6 bases). V was cut by 4 bases and J by 2 bases, with 15 bases left in between. Germline assignment: CDR1 LNHDA and CDR2 SQIVND (reference sequence). The CDR3 extends over 17 amino acids. The sequenced CDR3 bases are TGTGCCAGTAGTACCCCACCAGGGGTTACCTATAATTCACCC. Protein sequence: CASSTPPGVTYNSP. The entire CDR3 reads CASSTPPGVTYNSPLHF.

Points on this clone: The read ends 3 residues shy of where the CDR3 ends; the end is completed using the germline J gene. The chain has TRBV11-1 and TRBJ1-3; 7 nucleotides match TRBD1. CDR3 length: 14 residues. J lost 5 bases, V lost 6 bases, and 7 bases had no gene match. Germline V CDR1 and CDR2: SGHAT, FQDESV (reference sequence). The covered CDR3 bases are TGTGCCAGCAGTCACAGGGGAGGAAGAAACACC. As protein: CASSHRGGRNT. In full, the CDR3 reads CASSHRGGRNTIYF.

With regard to this clone: The read terminates 3 residues ahead of where the CDR3 ends, so the germline J gene completes it. The chain has TRBV7-9 and TRBJ2-7, with a weak D call TRBD2 (6 bases). Germline V gene sequence: CDR1 SEHNR, CDR2 FQNEAQ (reference sequence). This CDR3 is 13 amino acids long. V shed 8 bases and J shed 1 base, with 12 bases lying between them. The CDR3 here is CASRIGTSYEQYF. The CDR3 bases that were read are TGTGCCAGCCGAATCGGGACTTCCTACGAG.

On this clone itself: The sequenced fragment ends 3 residues before the CDR3 boundary, so the rest is inferred from the germline J gene. The chain recombines TRBV10-2 with TRBJ2-3, with D perhaps given as TRBD1 or TRBD2 (5 bases each). This CDR3 spans 14 amino acids. Germline V gives CDR1 WSHSY, CDR2 SAAADI. The CDR3 sequence: CASSREGWGETQYF. The sequenced CDR3 bases are TGCGCCAGCAGTAGAGAGGGGTGGGGAGAGACG.

Points on this clone: With the read ending 3 residues before the CDR3 end, the germline J gene is used to fill in that end. This rearrangement joins TRBV7-8 to TRBJ2-7, with TRBD1 matching over 7 bases. The germline gives CDR1 SGHVS, CDR2 FQNEAQ. CDR3 length: 17 amino acids. The trim removed 5 bases at V and 4 bases at J, leaving 17 bases unmatched. CDR3 DNA, as far as it was read: TGTGCCAGCAGCGCACTGACAGGGTCCCCTGAACTATACGAG. Translating it yields CASSALTGSPELYE. The CDR3 in its entirety is CASSALTGSPELYEQYF.

With regard to this clone: The observed sequence ends 3 residues before the CDR3 terminus, with the missing tail filled in from the germline J gene. This chain connects TRBV6-2 or TRBV6-3 to TRBJ1-1; D is undetermined. The CDR3 spans 12 residues. Germline assignment: CDR1 MNHEY and CDR2 SVGEGT. Trimming left V 6 bases short and J 3 bases short, with 8 bases between. This CDR3 reads CASSPGYTEAFF. Partial CDR3 DNA: TGTGCCAGCAGCCCCGGTTACACTGAA.

Comments on this clone: The CDR3 is cut off 3 residues early in the read; its end comes from the germline J gene. This chain links TRBV7-9 with TRBJ1-1; 9 bases align to TRBD1. Germline V gene lookup returns CDR1 SEHNR and CDR2 FQNEAQ (reference sequence). With 5 bases clipped from V and 7 bases from J, the junction kept 11 bases outside the gene matches. The CDR3 length is 15 residues. CDR3 DNA, as far as it was read: TGTGCCAGCAGCGAAATTACAGGGGGCACCTATGAA. Translated: CASSEITGGTYE. The full CDR3 protein is CASSEITGGTYEAFF.

Turning to this clone: The read is 3 residues too short to cover the CDR3 end, so that end is filled in from the germline J gene. The rearrangement uses TRBV7-9 and TRBJ2-1, with 9 bases aligning to TRBD2. The V and J ends lost 5 bases and 6 bases, in that order; junction bases with no gene match: 5. Germline V lookup: CDR1 SEHNR, CDR2 FQNEAQ (reference sequence). This CDR3 has 14 amino acids. The CDR3 sequence is CASSRQTSGNEQFF. The covered CDR3 bases are TGTGCCAGCAGCCGACAGACTAGCGGCAATGAG.

On this clone itself: The read is 3 residues too short to cover the CDR3 end, so that end is filled in from the germline J gene. V and J are TRBV20-1 and TRBJ1-1; weak D call: TRBD1 (6 bases). The CDR3 extends over 12 amino acids. Germline assignment: CDR1 DFQATT and CDR2 SNEGSKA (reference sequence). V lost 4 bases to trimming and J lost 6 bases, with 12 bases between them. The sequenced CDR3 bases are TGCAGTGCTACCGTAGGGGGTCCTGAA. Encoded protein: CSATVGGPE. In full, the CDR3 is CSATVGGPEAFF.

For this clone: The missing CDR3 end, 3 residues past where the read stops, is filled in from the germline J gene. The rearrangement uses TRBV20-1 and TRBJ2-4; TRBD2 matches at 12 bases. Per the germline V gene, CDR1 is DFQATT and CDR2 is SNEGSKA (reference sequence). The CDR3 has 11 residues. This CDR3 is CSALAGGFQYF. The CDR3 DNA, read in part, is TGCAGTGCTCTAGCGGGAGGGTTT.

As to this clone: Read data end 3 residues before the CDR3 end; the end is taken from the germline J gene. V is TRBV7-2 and J is TRBJ2-5, with D tentatively TRBD2 (5 bases). This CDR3 region has 14 residues. Germline assignment: CDR1 SGHTA and CDR2 FQGNSA. The V end was cut by 1 base, the J end by 5 bases, with 11 bases between. CDR3 bases read: TGTGCCAGCAGCTTAGTGGCTAGCCGGGAGACC. This gives the protein CASSLVASRET. The full CDR3 reads CASSLVASRETQYF.

Of note for this clone: The DNA ends 3 residues before the CDR3 does, and the rest of the CDR3 is filled in from the germline J gene. The J gene is TRBJ1-1, the V gene TRBV30; a possible D gene is TRBD1 (6 bases). Germline-derived CDR1 and CDR2 are GTSNPN and SVGIG (reference sequence). The CDR3 runs to 10 residues. CDR3 DNA (partial): TGTGCCTGCGAGACAGGCCGA. Translating gives CACETGR. The entire CDR3 reads CACETGRAFF.

Comment on this clone: The CDR3 goes on 3 residues after the read ends, and that part is filled in from the germline J gene. This chain links TRBV19 with TRBJ2-2; weak D call: TRBD1 (5 bases). The V end lost 3 bases, the J end lost 2 bases, and 10 bases lay between the germline ends. The CDR3 length is 15 residues. Germline V CDR1 and CDR2: LNHDA, SQIVND (reference sequence). The CDR3 bases that were read are TGTGCCAGTAGTATCAGTCAGGGTAACACCGGGGAG. It translates to CASSISQGNTGE. The whole CDR3 sequence is CASSISQGNTGELFF.

Comments on this clone: Germline is not matched at one junction end, which may reflect a read error. The CDR3 here is CSADRAAETQYF. CDR3 bases read: TGCAGCGCGGACAGGGCTGCAGAGACG. J is TRBJ2-3 and V is TRBV29-1, with 8 bases lining up with TRBD1. The read terminates 3 residues before the CDR3 end, so the remaining end is supplied by the germline J gene. Germline V gene data show CDR1 as SQVTM and CDR2 as ANQGSEA. This CDR3 is built from 12 residues.

A word on this clone: Read sequence stops 3 residues before the CDR3 end, and the germline J gene provides the missing end. V and J are TRBV5-1 and TRBJ1-6, with TRBD1 identical over 7 bases. Unmatched junction bases numbered 13, after V lost 0 bases and J lost 10 bases. The CDR3 loop spans 17 amino acids. Germline V lookup: CDR1 SGHRS, CDR2 YFSETQ. CDR3 amino acids: CASSLARTGGLRSPLHF. Partial CDR3 DNA: TGCGCCAGCAGCTTGGCCCGGACAGGAGGGTTACGCTCACCC.

A word on this clone: The CDR3 is cut off 3 residues early in the read; its end comes from the germline J gene. This chain connects TRBV7-2 to TRBJ1-1; tentative D call: TRBD1 (6 bases). Per germline, CDR1 SGHTA and CDR2 FQGNSA. V was trimmed by 4 bases and J by 1 base, leaving 13 bases between them. The CDR3 length is 15 residues. Here the CDR3 reads CASSWQDRSNTEAFF. CDR3 DNA, as far as it was read: TGTGCCAGCAGCTGGCAGGACAGATCGAACACTGAA.

As for this clone: The read halts 3 residues ahead of the CDR3 end, with the missing end drawn from the germline J gene. The V and J genes are TRBV18 and TRBJ1-5; D is unclear. The CDR3 is made up of 15 amino acids. In germline, CDR1 is KGHSH, CDR2 LQKENI. Trimming took 0 bases from V and 3 from J, leaving 9 bases between them. The sequenced CDR3 bases are TGTGCCAGCTCACCACCCCACGGGTCCAATCAGCCC. Translation: CASSPPHGSNQP. The whole CDR3 protein reads CASSPPHGSNQPQHF.

Note on this clone: The read falls 3 residues short of the CDR3 end, and the missing part is taken from the germline J gene. V and J are TRBV6-1 and TRBJ2-3, with TRBD2 matching over 8 bases. Losses at the gene ends were 2 bases for V and 2 bases for J; bases not matched to a gene: 9. Germline assignment: CDR1 MNHNS and CDR2 SASEGT. The CDR3 spans 17 residues. The sequenced part of the CDR3 DNA is TGTGCCAGCAGTGAACTTAAGCGGGAGACACACACAGATACG. Translation gives CASSELKRETHTDT. The complete CDR3 protein is CASSELKRETHTDTQYF.

Concerning this clone itself: The observed sequence ends 3 residues before the CDR3 terminus, with the missing tail filled in from the germline J gene. This chain uses TRBV6-1 with TRBJ2-7; D possibly corresponds to TRBD1 (6 bases). There are 13 residues in the CDR3. The germline CDR1 and CDR2 sequences are MNHNS and SASEGT. Trimming shortened V by 2 bases and J by 4 bases, and 9 bases separated the two germline ends. The CDR3 loop is CASSENRVYEQYF. CDR3 DNA (partial): TGTGCCAGCAGTGAAAACAGGGTATACGAG.

Comments on this clone: At one of its ends the junction is not consistent with the germline gene, which may arise from a read error. The read ends 3 residues early relative to the CDR3; the germline J gene fills the gap. The chain joins TRBV4-2 to TRBJ2-2; possible D gene TRBD2, 6 bases. The V gene's germline CDR1 is LGHNA and CDR2 YNFKEQ. The CDR3 has 14 residues. CDR3 DNA, as far as it was read: TGCGCCAGCAGCCAAGGACCGGGGGCCGGGGAG. This encodes CASSQGPGAGE. The entire CDR3 protein reads CASSQGPGAGELFF.

Notes on this clone: The read stops 3 residues short of the end of the CDR3; the missing end is completed from the germline J gene. The V and J genes are TRBV20-1 and TRBJ1-2, with TRBD1 matching over 8 bases. Trimming cost V 6 bases and J 4 bases; bases outside gene matches: 7. Germline V lookup: CDR1 DFQATT, CDR2 SNEGSKA (reference sequence). This CDR3 spans 13 amino acids. The CDR3: CSAGGQGLYGYTF. CDR3 bases read: TGCAGTGCAGGTGGACAGGGACTCTATGGC.

Frequency places this clone as medium-sized (0.01 to 0.1%). Coverage ceases 3 residues before the CDR3 finishes, and the germline J gene fills in the end. J is TRBJ1-2 and V is TRBV7-9; no clear D. The CDR3 loop spans 15 amino acids. V gave up 2 bases and J gave up 0 bases, with 10 bases separating them. Germline loops: CDR1 SEHNR, CDR2 FQNEAQ (reference sequence). The sequenced CDR3 bases are TGTGCCAGCAGCTTAACCGCCGGGTCTAACTATGGC. Protein product: CASSLTAGSNYG. The whole CDR3 protein reads CASSLTAGSNYGYTF.

In the case of this clone: Read data end 3 residues before the CDR3 end; the end is taken from the germline J gene. The V call is TRBV2, the J call TRBJ2-3; 7 positions match TRBD2. CDR3 length equals 11 residues. CDR1 SNHLY and CDR2 FYNNEI come from the germline V gene. Trimming at V came to 8 bases and at J to 7 bases, leaving 3 bases not matched to a gene. Incomplete CDR3 DNA: TGTGCCAGCCGACTAGCACATACG. Translation gives CASRLAHT. In full, the CDR3 reads CASRLAHTQYF.